Listed below are T cell receptor beta chains from one sample, sequenced in a study of T cells in Graves' hyperthyroidism and ophthalmopathy. A single record per CDR3 protein comes from TCRdb applying MiXCR to the multiplex PCR reads. This sample carries about 600,000 distinct CDR3 sequences, 16% of them seen once, and the ten largest clones take around 3.5%. The sequenced material came from blood. The receptor set was obtained from a woman aged 40 to 49 with Graves' ophthalmopathy. Both conserved end residues are part of each CDR3.

v_gene | CDR3aa
TRBV28 | CASSLLAGRNEQYF
TRBV18 | CASSPQGLSYGYTF
TRBV29-1 | CSVRSSGNTIYF
TRBV20-1 | CSARDRAGGFLYEQYF
TRBV5-1 | CAGSMEWQGQGTQYF
TRBV15 | CATSRDTNTEAFF
TRBV27 | CASSTGDLTGGRNEQFF
TRBV7-9 | CASRATGGFGITGELFF
TRBV5-8 | CASSLTFQETQYF
TRBV20-1 | CSAPGVVHTEAFF
TRBV7-3 | CASSLGAHNTDTQYF
TRBV7-2 | CASSFGLAGATPYHNEQFF
TRBV10-2 | CASSEEEVTDNSPLHF
TRBV3-1 | CASKTPGNTEAFF
TRBV7-3 | CASSPSETSVSDTQYF
TRBV7-9 | CASSIDRGWWSGYTF
TRBV28 | CASSFVPSQSAYNYEQYF